This paragraph covers one T cell receptor beta chain sequence. Its target is unknown. Roughly 10 milliliters of peripheral blood were drawn from each donor into EDTA-treated tubes. V was pared by 6 bases and J by 6 bases, with 14 bases between. The CDR3 is 12 residues long. The V gene's germline CDR1 is SQVTM and CDR2 ANQGSEA. These data are taken from a study of blood T cells in healthy people across ages. Study-wide background: When template switching was applied, about one barcoded beta molecule was captured per two T cells. Findings and caveats of the study: With unsorted PBMCs, a conclusive comparison of naive versus antigen-experienced cells was not possible. The donors' CMV status was not determined, possibly confounding changes in expanded clonotypes.

A second PCR, run for about 6 to 11 cycles, used a sample-barcoded 5' primer plus a J-beta primer mix. TCRdb reanalysed the 5' RACE reads using MiXCR and keeps one entry per CDR3 protein. This table holds fewer than 2 million distinct CDR3 sequences, about 39% found once. Sequencing was done on a sample of blood. This receptor was identified in a human donor in good health. This chain links TRBV29-1 with TRBJ1-2, with a weak D call TRBD1 (6 bases). In nucleotides, the CDR3 is TGCAGCGTGAAGACAGGTGGCGATGGCTACACCTTC. This gives the protein CSVKTGGDGYTF.